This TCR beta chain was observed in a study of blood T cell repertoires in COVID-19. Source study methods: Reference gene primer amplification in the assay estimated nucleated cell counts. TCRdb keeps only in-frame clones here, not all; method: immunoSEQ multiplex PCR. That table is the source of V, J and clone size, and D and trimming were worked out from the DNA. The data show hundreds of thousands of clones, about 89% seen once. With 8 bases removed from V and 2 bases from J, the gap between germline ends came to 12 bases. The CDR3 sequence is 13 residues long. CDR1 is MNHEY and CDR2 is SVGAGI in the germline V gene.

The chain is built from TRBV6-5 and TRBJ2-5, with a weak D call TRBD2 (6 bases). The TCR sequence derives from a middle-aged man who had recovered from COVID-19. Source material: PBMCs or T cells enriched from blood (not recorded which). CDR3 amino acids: CASWESGQETQYF. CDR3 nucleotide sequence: TGTGCCAGCTGGGAAAGCGGGCAAGAGACCCAGTACTTC.